This T cell receptor (beta chain) was obtained from a study of blood T cell repertoires in COVID-19. The authors' processing: Nucleated cell counts were estimated from reference gene primer amplification. Sequencing used immunoSEQ multiplex PCR; TCRdb keeps in-frame clones, though not all of them. The V and J calls and the clone size are those of that table, but D and trimming were determined from the DNA. The sample holds under 300,000 clones, more than 75% seen once. Germline CDR1 SGHRS, CDR2 YFSETQ. This CDR3 contains 15 residues. V shed 5 bases and J shed 0 bases, with 14 bases lying between them.

The sequencing input was peripheral blood. The rearrangement joins TRBV5-1 to TRBJ1-1, with no clear D. The source is a woman in her 70s with active or convalescent COVID-19. The CDR3 protein is CASRVFSYMNTEAFF. DNA of the CDR3: TGCGCCAGCAGAGTCTTTTCGTACATGAACACTGAAGCTTTCTTT.